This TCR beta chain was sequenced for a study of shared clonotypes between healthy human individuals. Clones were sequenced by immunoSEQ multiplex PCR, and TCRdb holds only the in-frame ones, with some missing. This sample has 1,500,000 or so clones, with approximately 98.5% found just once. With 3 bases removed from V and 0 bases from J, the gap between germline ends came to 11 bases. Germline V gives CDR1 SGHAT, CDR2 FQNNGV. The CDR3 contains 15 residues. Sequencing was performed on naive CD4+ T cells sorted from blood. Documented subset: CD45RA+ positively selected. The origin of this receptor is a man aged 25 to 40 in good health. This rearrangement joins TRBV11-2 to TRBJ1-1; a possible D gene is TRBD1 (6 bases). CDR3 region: CASSFWTAVNTEAFF. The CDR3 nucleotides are TGTGCCAGCAGCTTCTGGACAGCCGTGAACACTGAAGCTTTCTTT. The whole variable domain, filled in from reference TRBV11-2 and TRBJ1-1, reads EAGVAQSPRYKIIEKRQSVAFWCNPISGHATLYWYQQILGQGPKLLIQFQNNGVVDDSQLPKDRFSAERLKGVDSTLKIQPAKLEDSAVYLCASSFWTAVNTEAFFGQGTRLTVV.